This TCR beta chain was obtained from a study of CD8+CD57+ T cells in acquired aplastic anemia. Study in general: Sorted CD4+ and CD8+ cells yielded DNA averaging approximately 3 ug. Points from the study as a whole: Patients and controls shared twenty-nine CD8+ CDR3 sequences.

This CDR3 contains 11 residues. V gave up 5 bases and J gave up 6 bases, with 10 bases separating them. Germline CDR1 is DFQATT and CDR2 is SNEGSKA (reference sequence). CDR3 and TCR beta VDJ profiling relied on a genomic DNA template. TCRdb re-derived calls from the reads in MiXCR, one entry per CDR3 protein. The repertoire holds about 210,000 distinct CDR3 sequences, with roughly 57% as singletons. As for this clonotype: Its antigen is not known.

This receptor was identified in a human donor in good health. This sequence joins TRBV20-1 and TRBJ1-1; D unresolved. The material sequenced was sorted CD4+, CD8+, or CD8+CD57+ T cells (not recorded which) from PBMCs. The CDR3 is CSAENGPEAFF. CDR3 bases: TGCAGTGCTGAAAACGGCCCTGAAGCTTTCTTT.